This T cell receptor beta chain is from a study of early T cells in non-severe SARS-CoV-2 infection. Study context: Chains from this unsorted whole-blood bulk RNA could not be paired.

The protocol attached unique molecular identifiers to individual cDNA molecules. One entry per CDR3 protein, called by TCRdb with MiXCR from the 5' RACE reads. The table has around 60,000 distinct CDR3 sequences, 10% to 15% seen once; the top ten hold around 9.9%. The CDR3 length is 12 residues. The germline V gene encodes CDR1 SGHVS and CDR2 FQNEAQ. V lost 8 bases to trimming and J lost 5 bases; unmatched junction nucleotides: 1. In this sample, this clonotype turned up many times. This TCR was sampled from an adult who was a healthcare worker with PCR-confirmed SARS-CoV-2 infection or an uninfected control (not recorded which). The sequenced sample consisted of whole blood. The chain has TRBV7-8 and TRBJ2-3; 10 nucleotides align to TRBD2. This CDR3 reads CASASGRDTQYF. The CDR3 bases are TGTGCCAGCGCTAGCGGGAGAGATACGCAGTATTTT.